This TCR beta chain came from a study of blood T cell repertoires in COVID-19. About the study: The United States, Italy and Spain provided the acute and convalescent COVID-19 samples. PBMCs, B-cell-depleted T cells, or T cells provided the cDNA or gDNA that made up the material.

From germline, CDR1 is MGHDK and CDR2 SYGVNS. The CDR3 runs to 14 residues. Between the trimmed V and J ends, which lost 4 bases and 6 bases, there was a span of 13 bases. Original handling: Amplified reference gene primers provided the basis for estimating nucleated cell counts. Produced via immunoSEQ multiplex PCR; TCRdb's table is partial and in-frame only. V and J calls and clone size are as listed in that table; D and trimming were resolved from the DNA. In the table there are around 68,000 clones, approximately 92% of which are singletons. The chain links TRBV25-1 to TRBJ2-1; D is perhaps TRBD1 (6 bases). The TCR was taken from a man aged 50 to 60 with acute or convalescent COVID-19. The sequenced sample consisted of peripheral blood. The CDR3 loop is CASSVRDNLNEQFF. The CDR3 DNA reads as TGTGCCAGCAGTGTCCGGGACAATCTCAATGAGCAGTTCTTC.